These 28 T cell receptor beta chains came from one sample sequenced in a study of T cell responses to AZD1222 COVID-19 vaccine. TCRdb's table, derived via immunoSEQ multiplex PCR, lists solely in-frame clones and lacks some. Of approximately 100,000 clones detected, more than 70% appear once; the ten largest clones hold roughly 4.5%. The sequenced sample was peripheral blood, obtained 28 days after the second AZD1222 dose. The receptors come from an adult who received the AZD1222 COVID-19 vaccine.

This clone has a handful of counts. The rearrangement links TRBV6-5 to TRBJ2-1; 8 nucleotides align to TRBD2. The germline V gene encodes CDR1 MNHEY and CDR2 SVGAGI. This CDR3 spans 16 amino acids. V trimming: 2 bases; J trimming: 12 bases; junction bases outside the gene matches: 15. The CDR3 nucleotides read TGTGCCAGCAGTTACCTGGCAAGCAGGCAACGGGGGGGGCAGTTCTTC. The encoded protein is CASSYLASRQRGGQFF.

The CDR3, as DNA: TGTGCCAGCAGCACCGATAATTCACCCCTCCACTTT. It is translated as CASSTDNSPLHF. This chain joins TRBV12-3 or TRBV12-4 and TRBJ1-6, with no clear D. The V end was cut by 6 bases, the J end by 5 bases, with 5 bases between. The CDR3 has 12 residues.

This rearrangement joins TRBV12-5 to TRBJ2-3, with D maybe TRBD1 (5 bases). The CDR3 contains 13 residues. The V gene lost 6 bases and the J gene lost 6 bases, with 13 bases spanning the gap. Germline assignment: CDR1 LGHNT and CDR2 FRNRAP. The CDR3 region is CASGFREGDTQYF. CDR3 sequence (DNA): TGTGCTAGTGGCTTCAGGGAAGGGGATACGCAGTATTTT.

The chain is built from TRBV20-1 and TRBJ2-2; D possibly uses TRBD1 or TRBD2 (5 bases each). Germline-derived CDR1 and CDR2 are DFQATT and SNEGSKA (reference sequence). The CDR3 sequence is 13 residues long. The V end was cut by 3 bases, the J end by 6 bases, with 11 bases between. CDR3 nucleotide sequence: TGCAGTGCTAGTGGGTTGGGGGCCGGGGAGCTGTTTTTT. Amino acids: CSASGLGAGELFF.

V gene TRBV6-5 combines with J gene TRBJ2-3; D remains unclear. The germline V gene has CDR1 MNHEY and CDR2 SVGAGI. V lost 7 bases, J lost 4 bases, and 15 bases lay in between. The CDR3 extends over 14 amino acids. The CDR3 DNA is TGTGCCAGCACCCCTGGGTTCAGCGCAGATACGCAGTATTTT. Its translation: CASTPGFSADTQYF.

The CDR3, as DNA: TGTGCCAGCAGCAAAGCGGGGACAGGGGGCGCGGGTGGCTACACCTTC. This sequence encodes CASSKAGTGGAGGYTF. The V gene is TRBV21-1, the J gene TRBJ1-2; the table's TRBD1 call for D was not verified on the DNA. TRBV21-1 corresponds to a pseudogene. The CDR3 has 16 residues.

This chain connects TRBV11-1 to TRBJ2-3; D call uncertain. CDR1 is SGHAT, CDR2 FQDESV, per germline (reference sequence). The CDR3 is 16 residues long. V shed 5 bases and J shed 9 bases, with 24 bases lying between them. The CDR3 here is CASSPRSSPLTNTQYF. In DNA, the CDR3 is TGTGCCAGCAGCCCGCGATCCAGCCCCCTCACTAACACGCAGTATTTT.

Concerning this clone itself: This may arise from a read error, as a much more abundant clone is one base away. The chain recombines TRBV10-1 with TRBJ2-5; TRBD1 or TRBD2 may be the D gene (5 bases each). This CDR3 is 14 amino acids long. CDR1 and CDR2 from the germline V gene are WNHNN and SYGVQD (reference sequence). For the CDR3, the DNA is TGCACCAGCAGTGAAAAGGGGAGTTTAGAGACCCAGTACTTC. Protein sequence: CTSSEKGSLETQYF.

V and J are TRBV7-9 and TRBJ2-7; possible D gene TRBD2, 6 bases. V dropped 3 bases and J dropped 4 bases, with 10 bases sitting between them. The germline V gene encodes CDR1 SEHNR and CDR2 FQNEAQ (reference sequence). The CDR3 sequence is 13 residues long. CDR3 protein: CASSFYGGYEQYF. CDR3 sequence (DNA): TGTGCCAGCAGCTTTTATGGAGGGTACGAGCAGTACTTC.

The V and J genes are TRBV14 and TRBJ1-6; D unresolved. Trimming left V 8 bases short and J 8 bases short, with 13 bases between. The CDR3 has 13 amino acids. Germline assignment: CDR1 SGHDN and CDR2 FVKESK. This CDR3 is CASQADRYSPLHF. CDR3 bases: TGTGCCAGCCAAGCGGATCGGTATTCACCCCTCCACTTT.

This rearrangement joins TRBV19 to TRBJ1-2, with D possibly TRBD1 on 5 matching bases. V gave up 6 bases and J gave up 10 bases, with 24 bases separating them. The CDR3 sequence is 15 residues long. Per germline, CDR1 LNHDA and CDR2 SQIVND (reference sequence). CDR3 protein: CASSQTLTAYGDYTF. The DNA for the CDR3 is TGTGCCAGTAGCCAGACCCTGACAGCTTATGGGGACTACACCTTC.

V usage is TRBV14 and J usage is TRBJ2-7, with 12 bases matching TRBD2. Trimming at V came to 2 bases and at J to 0 bases, leaving 17 bases not matched to a gene. The germline CDR1 and CDR2 sequences are SGHDN and FVKESK. The CDR3 sequence is 21 residues long. DNA for the CDR3: TGTGCCAGCAGCCAATTCACACCTAGGACTAGCGGGACTCGCGGCTCCTACGAGCAGTACTTC. It translates to CASSQFTPRTSGTRGSYEQYF.

The J gene is TRBJ1-1, the V gene TRBV7-2; the D is unclear. Germline loops: CDR1 SGHTA, CDR2 FQGNSA. The CDR3 loop spans 13 amino acids. Between the trimmed V and J ends, which lost 2 bases and 5 bases, there was a span of 9 bases. As DNA, the CDR3 is TGTGCCAGCAGCTTAAAACCGTGGACTGAAGCTTTCTTT. Translating gives CASSLKPWTEAFF.

This chain links TRBV27 with TRBJ1-1; no definite D call. V dropped 3 bases and J dropped 8 bases, with 10 bases sitting between them. Germline values: CDR1 MNHEY, CDR2 SMNVEV (reference sequence). The CDR3 is 12 residues long. DNA for the CDR3: TGTGCCAGCAGTTTGGGTGGCAGAGAAGCTTTCTTT. This translates into CASSLGGREAFF.

The J gene is TRBJ2-7, the V gene TRBV4-1, with 13 bases fitting TRBD2. Germline V gives CDR1 MGHRA, CDR2 YSYEKL. This CDR3 is 16 amino acids long. With V trimmed by 4 bases and J by 4 bases, 7 bases remained unmatched. CDR3 protein: CASSLGLAGDIYEQYF. The CDR3 DNA reads TGCGCCAGCAGCCTCGGACTAGCGGGGGATATTTACGAGCAGTACTTC.

This clone was detected only once. The chain combines TRBV10-2 with TRBJ1-1; D possibly corresponds to TRBD1 (5 bases). The CDR3 runs 14 residues. V gave up 7 bases and J gave up 5 bases, with 17 bases separating them. Germline lookup yields CDR1 WSHSY and CDR2 SAAADI. This CDR3 reads CASMRWGGGTEAFF. For the CDR3, the DNA is TGCGCCAGCATGCGATGGGGGGGAGGAACTGAAGCTTTCTTT.

The genes are TRBV28 and TRBJ1-1; D unclear. V was clipped by 7 bases and J by 1 base, with 1 base between them. The CDR3 totals 10 residues. CDR1 and CDR2 from the germline V gene are MDHEN and SYDVKM. DNA for the CDR3: TGTGCCAGCAAGAACACTGAAGCTTTCTTT. Translating it yields CASKNTEAFF.

The chain joins TRBV10-1 to TRBJ1-3; TRBD1 matches 9 bases. The length of the CDR3 is 15 residues. The V gene's germline CDR1 is WNHNN and CDR2 SYGVQD (reference sequence). The J segment lost 0 bases and the V segment lost 8 bases, leaving 5 bases of the junction unmatched. The CDR3 bases are TGCGCCAGCTCGACAGGGGGAAGCTCTGGAAACACCATATATTTT. This encodes CASSTGGSSGNTIYF.

The chain joins TRBV4-2 to TRBJ1-4; D may be TRBD1 (5 bases). The germline V and J ends were trimmed by 5 bases and 5 bases, with 15 bases remaining between them. From germline, CDR1 is LGHNA and CDR2 YNFKEQ. The CDR3 contains 15 residues. This CDR3 is CASSWARELNEKLFF. CDR3 sequence (DNA): TGTGCCAGCAGCTGGGCCAGGGAGTTGAATGAAAAACTGTTTTTT.

This chain connects TRBV3-1 (or the pseudogene TRBV3-2) to TRBJ2-5, with 11 bases identical to TRBD2. The CDR3 sequence is 19 residues long. With V trimmed by 3 bases and J by 1 base, 13 bases remained unmatched. Germline CDR1 and CDR2: LGHDT and YNNKEL (reference sequence). For the CDR3, the DNA is TGTGCCAGCAGCCACCGGGGGTCCGGGACTAGCGGCTTCCAAGAGACCCAGTACTTC. This sequence encodes CASSHRGSGTSGFQETQYF.

This chain connects TRBV7-3 to TRBJ1-5, with a weak D call TRBD1 (5 bases). This CDR3 is 19 amino acids long. Germline V lookup: CDR1 SGHTA, CDR2 FQGTGA. V lost 2 bases, J lost 4 bases, and 24 bases lay in between. The CDR3 DNA is TGTGCCAGCAGCTTACAGAGGGGCCCAAGGCTTGGGGAAAATCAGCCCCAGCATTTT. It yields the protein CASSLQRGPRLGENQPQHF.

The chain couples TRBV6-2 or TRBV6-3 to TRBJ1-1; 7 bases agree with TRBD1. This CDR3 spans 15 amino acids. V gave up 6 bases and J gave up 8 bases; unmatched junction bases: 15. Germline V CDR1 and CDR2: MNHEY, SVGEGT. This chain's CDR3 is CASSRPSDRATEAFF. CDR3 sequence (DNA): TGTGCCAGCAGCCGACCCTCCGACAGGGCGACCGAAGCTTTCTTT.

V is TRBV7-3 and J is TRBJ2-3; 10 nucleotides line up with TRBD2. The CDR3 is 16 residues long. The V segment lost 5 bases and the J segment 2 bases; nucleotides outside the gene matches: 7. In germline, CDR1 is SGHTA, CDR2 FQGTGA. CDR3 sequence (DNA): TGTGCCAGCAGCCAGGGACTAGCGTTAACCACAGATACGCAGTATTTT. This sequence encodes CASSQGLALTTDTQYF.

The CDR3 coding sequence is TGTGCCAGCAGCCCACCCCGGACTAGCGGGAGGGAAGAGCAGTTCTTC. Amino acids: CASSPPRTSGREEQFF. The V and J genes are TRBV28 and TRBJ2-1; 15 bases line up with TRBD2. Germline CDR1 is MDHEN and CDR2 is SYDVKM. Losses at the gene ends were 6 bases for V and 10 bases for J; bases not matched to a gene: 10. The CDR3 covers 16 residues. Using reference TRBV28 and TRBJ2-1 for the parts outside the CDR3, the full variable domain is DVKVTQSSRYLVKRTGEKVFLECVQDMDHENMFWYRQDPGLGLRLIYFSYDVKMKEKGDIPEGYSVSREKKERFSLILESASTNQTSMYLCASSPPRTSGREEQFFGPGTRLTVL.

The rearrangement uses TRBV7-9 and TRBJ1-4; D is possibly TRBD1 (6 bases). Germline values: CDR1 SEHNR, CDR2 FQNEAQ (reference sequence). This CDR3 is built from 18 residues. V lost 4 bases and J lost 0, with 18 bases in between. The CDR3 region has the DNA TGTGCCAGCAGCTCCCGCCCGGGACAAGAAACAACTAATGAAAAACTGTTTTTT. Residues: CASSSRPGQETTNEKLFF.

The chain joins TRBV6-4 to TRBJ2-3; 10 bases agree with TRBD2. The CDR3 has 16 residues. Trimming took 1 base from V and 0 from J; bases not matched to a gene: 1. Germline V gene sequence: CDR1 MRHNA, CDR2 SNTAGT. CDR3 protein: CASSDFSGGSTDTQYF. The CDR3 DNA follows: TGTGCCAGCAGTGACTTTAGCGGGGGGAGCACAGATACGCAGTATTTT.

This sequence joins TRBV5-1 and TRBJ2-3; D is unclear. The germline V gene encodes CDR1 SGHRS and CDR2 YFSETQ. CDR3 size: 16 residues. Trimming removed 7 bases at V and 4 bases at J, with 22 bases between. The CDR3 region is CASYQTPGFVADTQYF. The CDR3 bases are TGCGCCAGCTATCAGACACCCGGTTTTGTAGCAGATACGCAGTATTTT.

The chain recombines TRBV19 with TRBJ1-6, with D possibly TRBD1 on 6 matching bases. The CDR3 is 17 residues long. Germline loops: CDR1 LNHDA, CDR2 SQIVND (reference sequence). Trimming took 5 bases from V and 0 from J, leaving 14 bases between them. The CDR3 region is CASSGGLRSSYNSPLHF. In nucleotides, the CDR3 is TGTGCCAGTAGTGGGGGGCTCCGGAGCTCCTATAATTCACCCCTCCACTTT.